This entry lists 19 T cell receptor beta chains sequenced from one sample in a study of Ad26.COV2.S vaccination and SARS-CoV-2 variants. The repertoire was sequenced with immunoSEQ multiplex PCR; TCRdb's copy has only in-frame clones and lacks some. The top ten clones hold about 1.5% of a sample with under 600,000 clones, 80% to 90% of them seen once. Treatment described: 19 received Ad26.COV2.S at low or high dose, single or two shots; several received placebo; per-sample allocation not given. At day 63 after the first vaccine or placebo injection, samples were drawn. Sample: peripheral blood, taken in a trial of Ad26.COV2.S vaccine versus placebo. These receptors all come from a person aged 18-65 years who received the Ad26.COV2.S COVID-19 vaccine or a placebo.

This chain links TRBV7-2 with TRBJ2-7, with TRBD1 identical over 7 bases. Germline assignment: CDR1 SGHTA and CDR2 FQGNSA. Trimming cost V 2 bases and J 4 bases; bases outside gene matches: 11. The CDR3 spans 16 residues. DNA of the CDR3: TGTGCCAGCAGCTTACAAGTGGGGACAGTATCATACGAGCAGTACTTC. This gives the protein CASSLQVGTVSYEQYF.

The J gene is TRBJ1-5, the V gene TRBV6-5, with 7 bases aligning to TRBD1. Germline CDR1 reads MNHEY; CDR2 reads SVGAGI. The CDR3 runs 14 residues. V was pared by 10 bases and J by 0 bases, with 6 bases of the junction left unmatched. In DNA, the CDR3 is TGTGCCAAGGCCGGGACAGTTAGCAATCAGCCCCAGCATTTT. This encodes CAKAGTVSNQPQHF.

The genes are TRBV11-2 and TRBJ2-1, with 9 bases aligning to TRBD2. This CDR3 has 16 amino acids. Germline CDR1 and CDR2: SGHAT and FQNNGV. The junction had 7 bases not matched to a gene; V was cut back by 7 bases and J by 0 bases. CDR3 nucleotides: TGTGCCAGCACGAGGCGGGAGGGGAGCTCCTACAATGAGCAGTTCTTC. Translation: CASTRREGSSYNEQFF.

This clone has only one observation. The chain has TRBV28 and TRBJ2-2, with unresolved D. Germline values: CDR1 MDHEN, CDR2 SYDVKM. The CDR3 contains 13 residues. V lost 7 bases, J lost 6 bases, and 12 bases lay in between. The CDR3 loop is CASTSSPAGELFF. In DNA, the CDR3 is TGTGCCAGCACCTCGAGTCCCGCCGGGGAGCTGTTTTTT.

The chain carries TRBV28 and TRBJ1-6, with D maybe TRBD1 (6 bases). The CDR3 sequence is 17 residues long. The germline V gene encodes CDR1 MDHEN and CDR2 SYDVKM. Deletions cut 1 base from V and 3 bases from J, with 13 bases between. CDR3 sequence reads: CASSLYIVQGYNSPLHF. Written as DNA, the CDR3 is TGTGCCAGCAGTTTATATATCGTACAGGGCTATAATTCACCCCTCCACTTT.

This chain uses TRBV28 with TRBJ2-2; 8 bases are a match to TRBD2. The germline V gene encodes CDR1 MDHEN and CDR2 SYDVKM. The CDR3 totals 14 residues. V dropped 7 bases and J dropped 9; count of bases not matched to a gene: 10. The DNA for the CDR3 is TGTGCCAGCAACACAGCGGGAGAGGTTTGGGAGCTGTTTTTT. As protein: CASNTAGEVWELFF.

The CDR3 loop reads CSASPRPWEKLFF. CDR3 nucleotide sequence: TGCAGTGCTAGTCCAAGGCCGTGGGAAAAACTGTTTTTT. This rearrangement joins TRBV20-1 to TRBJ1-4; D remains ambiguous. Germline CDR1 DFQATT, CDR2 SNEGSKA (reference sequence). The CDR3 is made up of 13 amino acids. V was shortened by 3 bases and J by 8 bases, with 13 bases between the two germline ends.

The J gene is TRBJ2-1, the V gene TRBV6-5; TRBD2 agrees at 10 bases. With 6 bases clipped from V and 12 bases from J, the junction kept 14 bases outside the gene matches. There are 15 residues in the CDR3. Germline V gives CDR1 MNHEY, CDR2 SVGAGI. CDR3 nucleotide sequence: TGTGCCAGCAGCCAAGGATCTAGCGGGGGCAGGCGGCAGTTCTTC. It yields the protein CASSQGSSGGRRQFF.

V usage is TRBV9 and J usage is TRBJ1-4; 7 nucleotides align to TRBD1. The V gene's germline CDR1 is SGDLS and CDR2 YYNGEE. The ends lost 3 bases at V and 0 bases at J; junction bases unmatched: 5. CDR3 length: 16 amino acids. The CDR3 region has the DNA TGTGCCAGCAGCGCTCGACAGGGCGCAACTAATGAAAAACTGTTTTTT. As protein: CASSARQGATNEKLFF.

This chain joins TRBV6-2 or TRBV6-3 and TRBJ2-7; D not resolved. Deletions cut 6 bases from V and 2 bases from J, with 11 bases between. This CDR3 is 13 amino acids long. CDR1 and CDR2 from the germline V gene are MNHEY and SVGEGT. CDR3 region: CASSSPGPYEQYF. DNA of the CDR3: TGTGCCAGCAGCTCTCCGGGCCCCTACGAGCAGTACTTC.

The chain combines TRBV29-1 with TRBJ1-1; TRBD1 might be the D (5 bases). The CDR3 extends over 13 amino acids. The V end lost 3 bases, the J end lost 3 bases, and 11 bases lay between the germline ends. Looked up from germline, CDR1 is SQVTM and CDR2 is ANQGSEA. Written as DNA, the CDR3 is TGCAGCGTTGATCAGGGAGGAGACACTGAAGCTTTCTTT. Translated, it gives CSVDQGGDTEAFF.

The chain employs TRBV7-9 and TRBJ2-4; TRBD2 matches 7 bases. Germline trimming cut 1 base from V and 3 bases from J; bases unmatched to any gene: 6. Germline loops: CDR1 SEHNR, CDR2 FQNEAQ (reference sequence). The CDR3 is 16 amino acids. The chain's CDR3 is CASSLVGGFDKNIQYF. The CDR3 nucleotides read TGTGCCAGCAGCTTAGTGGGAGGGTTCGACAAAAACATTCAGTACTTC.

The gene calls are TRBV10-3 and TRBJ1-3, with 7 nucleotides matching TRBD1. The CDR3 runs 14 residues. Losses at the gene ends were 6 bases for V and 2 bases for J; bases not matched to a gene: 4. CDR1 is ENHRY and CDR2 is SYGVKD in the germline V gene. In nucleotides, the CDR3 is TGTGCCATCAGGGGGGACAGTACTGGAAACACCATATATTTT. This gives the protein CAIRGDSTGNTIYF.

Points on this clone: Other DNA sequences within the sample encode an identical CDR3. V is TRBV18 and J is TRBJ2-3; D is uncertain. The germline CDR1 and CDR2 sequences are KGHSH and LQKENI. The CDR3 is made up of 13 amino acids. The V end lost 3 bases, the J end lost 0 bases, and 4 bases lay between the germline ends. The CDR3 loop is CASSPPSTDTQYF. The CDR3 region has the DNA TGTGCCAGCTCACCGCCTAGCACAGATACGCAGTATTTT.

With regard to this clone: Additional DNA sequences in this sample encode the identical CDR3. The genes are TRBV5-6 and TRBJ2-7; maybe TRBD2 (7 bases). Deletions cut 4 bases from V and 2 bases from J, with 13 bases between. The germline V gene encodes CDR1 SGHDT and CDR2 YYEEEE. The CDR3 totals 14 residues. The CDR3 nucleotides are TGTGCCAGCAGCACGTCGGGGGGCCCCTACGAGCAGTACTTC. It translates to CASSTSGGPYEQYF.

The rearrangement uses TRBV6-2 or TRBV6-3 and TRBJ2-7, with D unresolved. V dropped 1 base and J dropped 4 bases, with 8 bases sitting between them. The CDR3 consists of 13 residues. Per germline, CDR1 MNHEY and CDR2 SVGEGT. CDR3 coding DNA: TGTGCCAGCAGTTACTTCTCGGAGTACGAGCAGTACTTC. Protein: CASSYFSEYEQYF.

This chain links TRBV28 with TRBJ1-6; D call uncertain. The CDR3 length is 16 residues. Deletions cut 3 bases from V and 7 bases from J, with 16 bases between. CDR1 is MDHEN, CDR2 SYDVKM, per germline. The CDR3 nucleotides are TGTGCCAGCAGTTTCTTCTCACAAAATCGAAATTCACCCCTCCACTTT. Translation: CASSFFSQNRNSPLHF.

The chain couples TRBV27 to TRBJ2-7; no reliable D call. The germline V gene has CDR1 MNHEY and CDR2 SMNVEV (reference sequence). V lost 8 bases to trimming and J lost 0 bases, with 11 bases between them. The CDR3 totals 13 residues. The CDR3 sequence is CASSRLRSYEQYF. CDR3 nucleotides: TGTGCCAGCTCTCGACTGCGCTCCTACGAGCAGTACTTC.

This clone is a singleton in its sample. The chain uses TRBV6-5 and TRBJ1-5; D remains ambiguous. The V and J ends lost 6 bases and 9 bases respectively, with 15 bases between them. CDR1 and CDR2 (germline): MNHEY, SVGAGI. The CDR3 spans 13 residues. CDR3 sequence: CASRSPDLSPQHF. CDR3 DNA: TGTGCCAGCAGGAGCCCCGATCTGTCGCCCCAGCATTTT.